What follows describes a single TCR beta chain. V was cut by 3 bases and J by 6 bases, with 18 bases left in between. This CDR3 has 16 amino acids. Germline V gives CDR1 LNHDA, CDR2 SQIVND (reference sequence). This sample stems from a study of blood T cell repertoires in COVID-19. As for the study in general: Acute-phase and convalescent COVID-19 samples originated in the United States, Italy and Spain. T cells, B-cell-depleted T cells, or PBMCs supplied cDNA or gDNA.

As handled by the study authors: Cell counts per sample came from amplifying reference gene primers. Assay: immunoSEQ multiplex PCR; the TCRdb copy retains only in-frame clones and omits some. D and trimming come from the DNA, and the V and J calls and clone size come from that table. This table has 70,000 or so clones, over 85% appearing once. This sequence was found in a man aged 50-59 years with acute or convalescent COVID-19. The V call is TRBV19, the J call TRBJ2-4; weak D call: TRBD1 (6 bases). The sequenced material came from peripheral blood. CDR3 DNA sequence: TGTGCCAGTAGTATCGGTTTGTACAGGGCAGGAAACATTCAGTACTTC. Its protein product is CASSIGLYRAGNIQYF. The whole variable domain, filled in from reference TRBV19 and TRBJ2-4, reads DGGITQSPKYLFRKEGQNVTLSCEQNLNHDAMYWYRQDPGQGLRLIYYSQIVNDFQKGDIAEGYSVSREKKESFPLTVTSAQKNPTAFYLCASSIGLYRAGNIQYFGAGTRLSVL.